A selection of T cell receptor beta chains follows, all from one sample in a study of T-cell memory formation after mild COVID-19. TCRdb processed the 5' RACE reads anew with MiXCR; each CDR3 protein has one entry. The sample records under 250,000 distinct CDR3 sequences, 15% being singletons. Material for sequencing was PBMCs or a T cell subset sorted from them (not recorded which). These receptors all come from an adult woman who had mild COVID-19 (a few samples of this study predate the infection). Cell type and time point are not known. The CDR3 runs from the conserved cysteine through the conserved F or W. The order of the fields is V gene, D gene, J gene, clone size, CDR3 protein, CDR3 DNA. A D gene is named only where the DNA matches it firmly. Rows may omit the clone size; those that give it use once, few, many or a size class.

V: TRBV6-2/TRBV6-3
D: NA
J: TRBJ1-1
size: NA
CDR3: CASSYQSMNTEAFF
DNA: TGTGCCAGCAGTTATCAGTCCATGAACACTGAAGCTTTCTTT

V: TRBV24-1
D: TRBD1
J: TRBJ2-5
size: few
CDR3: CATSDPPGTAKETQYF
DNA: TGTGCCACCAGTGATCCGCCCGGGACAGCCAAAGAGACCCAGTACTTC

V: TRBV6-5
D: NA
J: TRBJ1-2
size: few
CDR3: CASSRTGPNYGYTF
DNA: TGTGCCAGCAGTCGCACAGGGCCGAACTATGGCTACACCTTC

V: TRBV9
D: TRBD2
J: TRBJ2-5
size: once
CDR3: CASSVGTSGETQYF
DNA: TGTGCCAGCAGCGTAGGCACTAGCGGAGAGACCCAGTACTTC

V: TRBV5-1
D: NA
J: TRBJ2-7
size: NA
CDR3: CASSGSTGQYF
DNA: TGCGCCAGCAGCGGGTCGACAGGGCAGTACTTC

V: TRBV11-1
D: TRBD2
J: TRBJ2-7
size: NA
CDR3: CASSLGTGLAGYEQYF
DNA: TGTGCCAGCAGCTTAGGTACCGGACTAGCCGGCTACGAGCAGTACTTC

V: TRBV7-6
D: TRBD1
J: TRBJ2-4
size: few
CDR3: CASSPGTGRTKNIQYF
DNA: TGTGCCAGCAGCCCCGGGACAGGGAGGACCAAAAACATTCAGTACTTC

V: TRBV18
D: TRBD1
J: TRBJ2-5
size: NA
CDR3: CASSPARGPQETQYF
DNA: TGTGCCAGCTCGCCTGCCAGGGGGCCTCAAGAGACCCAGTACTTC

V: TRBV7-2
D: NA
J: TRBJ2-7
size: many
CDR3: CASSLDSGFSYEQYF
DNA: TGTGCCAGCAGCTTAGATTCAGGCTTCTCCTACGAGCAGTACTTC

V: TRBV7-2
D: NA
J: TRBJ2-7
size: few
CDR3: CASSLESGEQYF
DNA: TGTGCCAGCAGCTTAGAATCGGGGGAGCAGTACTTC

V: TRBV6-2/TRBV6-3
D: TRBD2
J: TRBJ2-7
size: few
CDR3: CASKRGSGNEQYF
DNA: TGTGCCAGCAAGCGCGGGAGTGGCAACGAGCAGTACTTC

V: TRBV5-1
D: NA
J: TRBJ2-3
size: NA
CDR3: CASSSGKGTDTQYF
DNA: TGCGCCAGCAGCTCGGGAAAGGGGACAGATACGCAGTATTTT

V: TRBV24-1
D: NA
J: TRBJ1-5
size: few
CDR3: CATSDSSRGARQPQHF
DNA: TGTGCCACCAGTGATTCGAGCCGGGGGGCAAGGCAGCCCCAGCATTTT

V: TRBV4-1
D: NA
J: TRBJ1-2
size: NA
CDR3: CASSQPPRQIRYGYTF
DNA: TGCGCCAGCAGCCAACCACCGCGACAGATACGCTATGGCTACACCTTC

V: TRBV5-5
D: NA
J: TRBJ1-2
size: many
CDR3: CASSLDGNYGYTF
DNA: TGTGCCAGCAGCTTGGACGGCAACTATGGCTACACCTTC

V: TRBV7-9
D: NA
J: TRBJ2-7
size: few
CDR3: CASSLTLWERREQYF
DNA: TGTGCCAGCAGCTTAACGCTCTGGGAGAGGCGCGAGCAGTACTTC

V: TRBV6-5
D: NA
J: TRBJ1-2
size: NA
CDR3: CASRPDGRNYGYTF
DNA: TGTGCCAGCAGGCCCGATGGCAGGAACTATGGCTACACCTTC

V: TRBV6-6
D: TRBD1
J: TRBJ1-2
size: many
CDR3: CASRNGQGIDYGYTF
DNA: TGTGCCAGCAGAAATGGACAGGGAATCGACTATGGCTACACCTTC

V: TRBV7-6
D: NA
J: TRBJ1-5
size: few
CDR3: CASSPLGAHQPQHF
DNA: TGTGCCAGCAGCCCCTTGGGGGCCCATCAGCCCCAGCATTTT

V: TRBV12-3/TRBV12-4
D: NA
J: TRBJ1-3
size: few
CDR3: CASSLPGRAGNTIYF
DNA: TGTGCCAGCAGTTTACCAGGTCGCGCTGGAAACACCATATATTTT